Presented here are 15 T cell receptor beta chains from one specimen sequenced in a study of T cell responses to AZD1222 COVID-19 vaccine. The repertoire was sequenced with immunoSEQ multiplex PCR; TCRdb's copy has only in-frame clones and lacks some. In the table there are some 84,000 clones, around nine tenths of which are singletons. The sample here was peripheral blood, taken 28 days after the second AZD1222 dose. The receptor set was obtained from an adult who received the AZD1222 COVID-19 vaccine.

The V call is TRBV19, the J call TRBJ1-1; 10 nucleotides match TRBD1. Germline V CDR1 and CDR2: LNHDA, SQIVND (reference sequence). With V trimmed by 5 bases and J by 0 bases, 9 bases remained unmatched. The CDR3 has 17 amino acids. The CDR3: CASSVQTGGPMNTEAFF. The CDR3 region has the DNA TGTGCCAGTAGTGTTCAGACAGGGGGCCCAATGAACACTGAAGCTTTCTTT.

V usage is TRBV6-5 and J usage is TRBJ1-2; 11 bases are a match to TRBD1. Per germline, CDR1 MNHEY and CDR2 SVGAGI. Trimming cost V 6 bases and J 7 bases; bases outside gene matches: 4. The CDR3 spans 13 residues. The CDR3 DNA reads TGTGCCAGCAGGTCGGGACAGGGGGGTGGCTACACCTTC. This translates into CASRSGQGGGYTF.

CDR3 bases: TGTGCCAGCAAAGGGGGGGATGAGCAGTTCTTC. Translation gives CASKGGDEQFF. The chain has TRBV3-1 (or the pseudogene TRBV3-2) and TRBJ2-1, with TRBD2 as a possible D gene (7 bases). CDR3 length: 11 amino acids. Germline assignment: CDR1 LGHDT and CDR2 YNNKEL (reference sequence). V was shortened by 7 bases and J by 8 bases, with 9 bases between the two germline ends.

The rearrangement joins TRBV19 to TRBJ2-7, with 12 bases identical to TRBD1. This CDR3 is built from 15 residues. Germline trimming cut 5 bases from V and 4 bases from J; bases unmatched to any gene: 6. Germline lookup yields CDR1 LNHDA and CDR2 SQIVND (reference sequence). CDR3: CASSFRDRGRYEQYF. The CDR3 DNA is TGTGCCAGTAGTTTCCGGGACAGGGGGCGATACGAGCAGTACTTC.

V usage is TRBV7-2 and J usage is TRBJ2-7; the D gene is possibly TRBD2 (6 bases). The CDR3 runs to 14 residues. V shed 0 bases and J shed 4 bases, with 10 bases lying between them. Germline CDR1 is SGHTA and CDR2 is FQGNSA. The CDR3 DNA reads as TGTGCCAGCAGCTTAGCGGAGGGTTATTACGAGCAGTACTTC. Translating it yields CASSLAEGYYEQYF.

The gene calls are TRBV5-1 and TRBJ2-2, with TRBD1 as a possible D gene (6 bases). The CDR3 is 16 residues long. CDR1 SGHRS and CDR2 YFSETQ come from the germline V gene. The ends were cut back, 2 bases at V and 6 bases at J, with 17 bases in the middle. The chain's CDR3 is CASSFQGPPGAGELFF. DNA of the CDR3: TGCGCCAGCAGCTTCCAGGGGCCCCCTGGGGCCGGGGAGCTGTTTTTT.

The rearrangement links TRBV9 to TRBJ2-1; tentative D call: TRBD2 (6 bases). The CDR3 totals 19 residues. Between the trimmed V and J ends, which lost 2 bases and 1 base, there was a span of 22 bases. The germline V gene encodes CDR1 SGDLS and CDR2 YYNGEE. CDR3 nucleotides: TGTGCCAGCAGCGTGACCAGGGCCCCTTTGGGGGGATCCTACAATGAGCAGTTCTTC. This sequence encodes CASSVTRAPLGGSYNEQFF.

The V and J genes are TRBV2 and TRBJ2-5, with 11 positions matching TRBD2. Germline CDR1 and CDR2: SNHLY and FYNNEI. The CDR3 extends over 16 amino acids. The ends lost 5 bases at V and 5 bases at J; junction bases unmatched: 10. The CDR3 sequence is CASSQGLAGNFETQYF. In nucleotides, the CDR3 is TGTGCCAGCAGTCAAGGACTAGCGGGCAACTTTGAGACCCAGTACTTC.

CDR3 DNA sequence: TGTGCCAGTGCTTGGACAGCCGGGGATGGCTACACCTTC. As protein: CASAWTAGDGYTF. The chain carries TRBV19 and TRBJ1-2; tentative D call: TRBD1 (6 bases). Deletions cut 8 bases from V and 6 bases from J, with 16 bases between. CDR3 length: 13 residues. The V gene's germline CDR1 is LNHDA and CDR2 SQIVND (reference sequence).

The V gene is TRBV28, the J gene TRBJ2-2; D is possibly TRBD1 or TRBD2 (6 bases each). This CDR3 spans 15 amino acids. The germline V gene has CDR1 MDHEN and CDR2 SYDVKM. V was pared by 2 bases and J by 3 bases, with 10 bases between. The CDR3 reads CASSLGGTHTGELFF. The CDR3 nucleotides are TGTGCCAGCAGTTTAGGCGGGACACACACCGGGGAGCTGTTTTTT.

The gene calls are TRBV7-3 and TRBJ2-2, with TRBD2 as a possible D gene (6 bases). The V and J ends lost 4 bases and 2 bases respectively, with 11 bases between them. The CDR3 totals 15 residues. From germline, CDR1 is SGHTA and CDR2 FQGTGA. This chain's CDR3 is CASSSRTINTGELFF. CDR3 in DNA: TGTGCCAGCAGCTCTCGGACTATTAACACCGGGGAGCTGTTTTTT.

The genes are TRBV5-1 and TRBJ1-5, with D perhaps TRBD1 (5 bases). Trimming took 2 bases from V and 3 from J, leaving 9 bases between them. This CDR3 is built from 14 residues. The V gene's germline CDR1 is SGHRS and CDR2 YFSETQ. For the CDR3, the DNA is TGCGCCAGCAGCTTTGCAGGGACCAATCAGCCCCAGCATTTT. As protein: CASSFAGTNQPQHF.

Here the CDR3 DNA reads TGTGCCAGTCAGGAACAGAACACCGGGGAGCTGTTTTTT. Translated: CASQEQNTGELFF. This chain joins TRBV19 and TRBJ2-2; D gene ambiguous. The CDR3 contains 13 residues. From germline, CDR1 is LNHDA and CDR2 SQIVND (reference sequence). Between the trimmed V and J ends, which lost 8 bases and 1 base, there was a span of 8 bases.

J is TRBJ1-2 and V is TRBV6-5; the D is unclear. The CDR3 runs 14 residues. Germline V CDR1 and CDR2: MNHEY, SVGAGI. The V gene lost 2 bases and the J gene lost 4 bases, with 11 bases spanning the gap. This CDR3 is CASSYIGWFYGYTF. The CDR3 DNA follows: TGTGCCAGCAGTTACATTGGGTGGTTCTATGGCTACACCTTC.

This chain uses TRBV6-5 with TRBJ1-3; TRBD1 aligns across 7 bases. This CDR3 spans 15 amino acids. V lost 0 bases and J lost 4; bases outside the gene matches: 3. From germline, CDR1 is MNHEY and CDR2 SVGAGI. The CDR3 nucleotides are TGTGCCAGCAGTTACTCGCCGGGACAGGGAAACACCATATATTTT. Translation gives CASSYSPGQGNTIYF.